The 22 T cell receptor beta chains presented below share a single source sample, sequenced in a study of blood T cell repertoires in COVID-19. Method: immunoSEQ multiplex PCR; TCRdb's copy keeps in-frame clones and lacks some. The data show a few hundred thousand clones, approximately 86% seen once. The specimen was peripheral blood. The receptors were sampled from a man aged 60-69 years with acute or convalescent COVID-19.

The chain recombines TRBV28 with TRBJ2-1; D is unresolved. V lost 5 bases and J lost 2, with 4 bases in between. The V gene's germline CDR1 is MDHEN and CDR2 SYDVKM. The CDR3 runs 12 residues. CDR3: CASSIAYNEQFF. CDR3 coding DNA: TGTGCCAGCAGTATAGCCTACAATGAGCAGTTCTTC.

J is TRBJ2-3 and V is TRBV18; 8 bases align to TRBD2. Trimming took 4 bases from V and 5 from J; bases not matched to a gene: 17. The CDR3 loop spans 18 amino acids. Germline assignment: CDR1 KGHSH and CDR2 LQKENI. CDR3 in amino acids: CASSRRPAERGSQDTQYF. The CDR3 DNA reads as TGTGCCAGCTCACGCCGCCCGGCTGAGCGGGGGTCCCAAGATACGCAGTATTTT.

The J gene is TRBJ2-1, the V gene TRBV5-1; D is ambiguous. This CDR3 is 15 amino acids long. V lost 3 bases, J lost 5 bases, and 15 bases lay in between. Germline CDR1 and CDR2: SGHRS and YFSETQ. The CDR3 region is CASSSYASQNNEQFF. The CDR3 region has the DNA TGCGCCAGCAGCTCCTACGCATCCCAAAACAATGAGCAGTTCTTC.

The J gene is TRBJ1-1, the V gene TRBV6-2 or TRBV6-3, with D unresolved. V lost 5 bases and J lost 0, with 16 bases in between. This CDR3 is built from 16 residues. Germline V gene sequence: CDR1 MNHEY, CDR2 SVGEGT. CDR3 DNA: TGTGCCAGCAGTACCACGGCGTGGGCCATGAACACTGAAGCTTTCTTT. It translates to CASSTTAWAMNTEAFF.

J is TRBJ2-1 and V is TRBV28; TRBD1 aligns across 9 bases. The germline CDR1 and CDR2 sequences are MDHEN and SYDVKM. This CDR3 is built from 16 residues. V was clipped by 1 base and J by 3 bases; unmatched bases: 4. In DNA, the CDR3 is TGTGCCAGCAGTTTATTCGGGACAGGGAGCTACAATGAGCAGTTCTTC. It codes for CASSLFGTGSYNEQFF.

J is TRBJ1-4 and V is TRBV5-8, with TRBD1 identical over 8 bases. The J segment lost 4 bases and the V segment lost 0 bases, leaving 2 bases of the junction unmatched. Germline-derived CDR1 and CDR2 are SGHTS and YDEGEE. This CDR3 region has 15 residues. The CDR3 spells CASSLGTGNNEKLFF. The CDR3 DNA sequence: TGTGCCAGCAGCTTGGGGACAGGGAATAATGAAAAACTGTTTTTT.

The V and J genes are TRBV24-1 and TRBJ2-5, with no clear D. The CDR3 has 12 residues. The V gene lost 1 base and the J gene lost 4 bases, with 3 bases spanning the gap. Germline V lookup: CDR1 KGHDR, CDR2 SFDVKD. The CDR3 region is CATSDFGETQYF. The CDR3 DNA sequence: TGTGCCACCAGTGATTTCGGAGAGACCCAGTACTTC.

The rearrangement joins TRBV9 to TRBJ1-2, with 12 bases identical to TRBD1. J lost 8 bases, V lost 4 bases, and 9 bases had no gene match. CDR1 is SGDLS, CDR2 YYNGEE, per germline. The CDR3 runs 15 residues. CDR3 region: CASSPTGQGARGYTF. The CDR3 DNA sequence: TGTGCCAGCAGCCCCACGGGACAGGGGGCGCGGGGCTACACCTTC. Looking up the rest from reference TRBV9 and TRBJ1-2 gives the full variable domain: DSGVTQTPKHLITATGQRVTLRCSPRSGDLSVYWYQQSLDQGLQFLIQYYNGEERAKGNILERFSAQQFPDLHSELNLSSLELGDSALYFCASSPTGQGARGYTFGSGTRLTVV.

The chain links TRBV9 to TRBJ2-2; TRBD1 matches 7 bases. The CDR3 totals 17 residues. Germline V gene sequence: CDR1 SGDLS, CDR2 YYNGEE. With V trimmed by 0 bases and J by 2 bases, 7 bases remained unmatched. The CDR3 DNA is TGTGCCAGCAGCGTAGTATCCCGGACAGGCAACACCGGGGAGCTGTTTTTT. It codes for CASSVVSRTGNTGELFF. Looking up the rest from reference TRBV9 and TRBJ2-2 gives the full variable domain: DSGVTQTPKHLITATGQRVTLRCSPRSGDLSVYWYQQSLDQGLQFLIQYYNGEERAKGNILERFSAQQFPDLHSELNLSSLELGDSALYFCASSVVSRTGNTGELFFGEGSRLTVL.

CDR3 nucleotide sequence: TGCGCCAGCAGCCAGGAACCCGGGACAGGGGGCACTGAAGCTTTCTTT. This translates into CASSQEPGTGGTEAFF. The chain employs TRBV5-1 and TRBJ1-1; TRBD1 matches 11 bases. V lost 4 bases to trimming and J lost 4 bases; unmatched junction nucleotides: 9. The CDR3 runs to 16 residues. Germline V gene lookup returns CDR1 SGHRS and CDR2 YFSETQ.

The chain combines TRBV7-9 with TRBJ1-1, with D tentatively TRBD1 (5 bases). The V gene's germline CDR1 is SEHNR and CDR2 FQNEAQ (reference sequence). V lost 7 bases and J 10 bases, leaving 19 bases between the germline ends. This CDR3 has 13 residues. CDR3 nucleotides: TGTGCCAGCACGGCGGGGACCCTCCGGGGAGCTTTCTTT. This translates into CASTAGTLRGAFF. The full variable domain, its missing parts supplied by reference TRBV7-9 and TRBJ1-1, is DTGVSQNPRHKITKRGQNVTFRCDPISEHNRLYWYRQTLGQGPEFLTYFQNEAQLEKSRLLSDRFSAERPKGSFSTLEIQRTEQGDSAMYLCASTAGTLRGAFFGQGTRLTVV.

This chain joins TRBV11-2 and TRBJ2-6; D may be TRBD1 (5 bases). The CDR3 consists of 16 residues. The V gene lost 5 bases and the J gene lost 4 bases, with 15 bases spanning the gap. Per germline, CDR1 SGHAT and CDR2 FQNNGV. CDR3 in amino acids: CASSPTPGKGANVLTF. The CDR3 DNA reads TGTGCCAGCAGCCCCACCCCAGGGAAAGGGGCCAACGTCCTGACTTTC. Using reference TRBV11-2 and TRBJ2-6 for the parts outside the CDR3, the full variable domain is EAGVAQSPRYKIIEKRQSVAFWCNPISGHATLYWYQQILGQGPKLLIQFQNNGVVDDSQLPKDRFSAERLKGVDSTLKIQPAKLEDSAVYLCASSPTPGKGANVLTFGAGSRLTVL.

This chain links TRBV7-9 with TRBJ2-3; TRBD1 matches at 7 bases. The length of the CDR3 is 16 residues. J was trimmed by 2 bases and V by 3 bases; bases with no gene match: 8. The V gene's germline CDR1 is SEHNR and CDR2 FQNEAQ (reference sequence). In nucleotides, the CDR3 is TGTGCCAGCAGCTTTGTCGGGACAGAGCACACAGATACGCAGTATTTT. This translates into CASSFVGTEHTDTQYF.

The chain employs TRBV4-1 and TRBJ2-7, with 8 bases identical to TRBD2. This CDR3 has 15 residues. CDR1 and CDR2 (germline): MGHRA, YSYEKL. After removal of 4 bases from V and 2 bases from J, the junction contained 7 bases not matched to a gene. In DNA form, the CDR3 reads TGCGCCAGCAGCCCCCTAGCGGGTTCAGCCTACGAGCAGTACTTC. Translation gives CASSPLAGSAYEQYF.

V usage is TRBV15 and J usage is TRBJ1-6; TRBD1 matches at 10 bases. Germline CDR1 reads LNHNV; CDR2 reads YYDKDF (reference sequence). CDR3 length equals 14 residues. V was clipped by 5 bases and J by 10 bases; unmatched bases: 5. CDR3 bases: TGTGCCACCAGCCGGGACAGGGGTGGGTCACCCCTCCACTTT. Amino acid sequence: CATSRDRGGSPLHF.

The chain employs TRBV27 and TRBJ1-5, with a tentative D call TRBD1 (5 bases). The CDR3 extends over 15 amino acids. Trimming removed 3 bases from V and 4 bases from J, with 13 bases in between. Germline V lookup: CDR1 MNHEY, CDR2 SMNVEV (reference sequence). In DNA, the CDR3 is TGTGCCAGCAGTTTGGACTGGGGGGATAATCAGCCCCAGCATTTT. Translating gives CASSLDWGDNQPQHF.

The chain carries TRBV28 and TRBJ1-5; 7 positions match TRBD1. Trimming cost V 6 bases and J 3 bases; bases outside gene matches: 14. CDR1 MDHEN and CDR2 SYDVKM come from the germline V gene. The CDR3 has 17 residues. CDR3 DNA: TGTGCCAGCAGGCCCTATCCCGGGACAGACTACAATCAGCCCCAGCATTTT. Encoded protein: CASRPYPGTDYNQPQHF. Using reference TRBV28 and TRBJ1-5 for the parts outside the CDR3, the full variable domain is DVKVTQSSRYLVKRTGEKVFLECVQDMDHENMFWYRQDPGLGLRLIYFSYDVKMKEKGDIPEGYSVSREKKERFSLILESASTNQTSMYLCASRPYPGTDYNQPQHFGDGTRLSIL.

This clone appeared once. The chain is built from TRBV6-4 and TRBJ1-2, with D uncertain. Trimming removed 3 bases from V and 7 bases from J, with 15 bases in between. This CDR3 has 14 amino acids. Per the germline V gene, CDR1 is MRHNA and CDR2 is SNTAGT. As DNA, the CDR3 is TGTGCCAGCAGTGAGGCAGGAGGACTATGTGGCTACACCTTC. It yields the protein CASSEAGGLCGYTF.

The gene calls are TRBV11-2 and TRBJ1-3; D ambiguous. CDR1 is SGHAT and CDR2 is FQNNGV in the germline V gene. Deletions cut 1 base from V and 0 bases from J, with 10 bases between. The CDR3 totals 16 residues. DNA of the CDR3: TGTGCCAGCAGCTTAGGTCCACTCCTCTCTGGAAACACCATATATTTT. This translates into CASSLGPLLSGNTIYF.

Remarks on this clone: Its ends do not fully match the called genes, so a read error is possible. The DNA for the CDR3 is TGTGCCAGCAGTCACTCCGGGACAGGCCTGGGGCCCCAGCATTTT. This sequence encodes CASSHSGTGLGPQHF. This sequence joins TRBV6-2 or TRBV6-3 and TRBJ1-5, with TRBD1 identical over 8 bases. Germline assignment: CDR1 MNHEY and CDR2 SVGEGT. The CDR3 extends over 15 amino acids.

This clone was seen a single time. The chain has TRBV2 and TRBJ2-7, with 7 bases matching TRBD1. The trim removed 5 bases at V and 4 bases at J, leaving 8 bases unmatched. The length of the CDR3 is 14 residues. CDR1 is SNHLY and CDR2 is FYNNEI in the germline V gene. DNA for the CDR3: TGTGCCAGCAGTAAACAGGGGCAGGGGTACGAGCAGTACTTC. It is translated as CASSKQGQGYEQYF.

The chain uses TRBV28 and TRBJ2-3; 7 bases fit TRBD2. This CDR3 contains 15 residues. Germline-derived CDR1 and CDR2 are MDHEN and SYDVKM. V trimming: 5 bases; J trimming: 4 bases; junction bases outside the gene matches: 9. Here the CDR3 reads CASSGGLVSSDTQYF. CDR3 DNA sequence: TGTGCCAGCAGTGGAGGACTAGTGTCTTCAGATACGCAGTATTTT.